This TCR beta chain was sequenced during a study of beta chain features in type 1 diabetes. The CDR3 covers 15 residues. The germline gives CDR1 LNHNV, CDR2 YYDKDF (reference sequence). V was trimmed by 0 bases and J by 5 bases, leaving 13 bases between them. In its sample, this clone was seen a few times. All of the isolated RNA was reverse transcribed, so expressed TCRB transcripts were sequenced. Using immunoSEQ multiplex PCR, the repertoire was profiled, and TCRdb retains in-frame clones only, with some absent. The sample includes 900,000 or so clones, roughly a sixth of them seen just once. V and J are TRBV15 and TRBJ2-5; D not certain. The sequenced sample consisted of naive CD4+ T cells from blood. This receptor was taken from a woman aged 18-35 years in good health. The CDR3 reads CATSRDRTKTETQYF. The CDR3, as DNA: TGTGCCACCAGCAGAGATCGTACTAAGACCGAGACCCAGTACTTC.